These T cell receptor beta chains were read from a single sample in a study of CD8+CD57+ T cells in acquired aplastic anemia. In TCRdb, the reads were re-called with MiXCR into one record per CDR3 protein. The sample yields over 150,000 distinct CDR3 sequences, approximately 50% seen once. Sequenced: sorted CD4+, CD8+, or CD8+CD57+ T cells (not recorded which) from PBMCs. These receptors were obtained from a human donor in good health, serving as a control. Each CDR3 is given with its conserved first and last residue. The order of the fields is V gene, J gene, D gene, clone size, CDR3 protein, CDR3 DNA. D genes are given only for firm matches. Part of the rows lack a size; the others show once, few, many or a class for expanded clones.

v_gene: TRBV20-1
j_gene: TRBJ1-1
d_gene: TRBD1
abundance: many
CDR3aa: CSARQGRRAWIAEAFF
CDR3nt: TGCAGTGCAAGACAGGGTCGCCGGGCCTGGATAGCTGAAGCTTTCTTT

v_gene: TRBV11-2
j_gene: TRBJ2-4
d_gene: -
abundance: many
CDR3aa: CASSHPTGLTNIQYF
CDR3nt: TGTGCCAGCAGCCACCCAACAGGGCTGACTAACATTCAGTACTTC

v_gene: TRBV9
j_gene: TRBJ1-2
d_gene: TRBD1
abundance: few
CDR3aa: CASNAGGTNYGYTF
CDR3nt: TGTGCCAGCAATGCAGGGGGCACTAACTATGGCTACACCTTC

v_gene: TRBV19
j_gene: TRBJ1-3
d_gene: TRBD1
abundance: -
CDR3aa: CASSTGGVRSGNTIYF
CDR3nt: TGTGCCAGTAGTACAGGGGGCGTTCGTTCTGGAAACACCATATATTTT

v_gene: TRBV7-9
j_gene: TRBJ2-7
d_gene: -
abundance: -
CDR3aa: CASQVGSEQYF
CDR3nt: TGTGCCAGCCAGGTGGGGAGCGAGCAGTACTTC

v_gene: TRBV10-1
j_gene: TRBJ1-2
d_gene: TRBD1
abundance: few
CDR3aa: CASNAGTGGPGYTF
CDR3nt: TGCGCCAGCAACGCCGGGACAGGGGGACCTGGCTACACCTTC

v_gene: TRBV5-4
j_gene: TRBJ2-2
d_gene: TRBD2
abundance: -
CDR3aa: CASSRGLAGDTWELFF
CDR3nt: TGTGCCAGCAGCAGGGGACTAGCGGGGGATACGTGGGAGCTGTTTTTT

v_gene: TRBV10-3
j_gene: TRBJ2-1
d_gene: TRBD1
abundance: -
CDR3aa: CAISDQTGGQRGDEQFF
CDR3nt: TGTGCCATCAGTGACCAGACAGGGGGTCAAAGGGGGGATGAGCAGTTCTTC

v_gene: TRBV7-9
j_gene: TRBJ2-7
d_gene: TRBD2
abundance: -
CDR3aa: CASSEEESGSSYEQYF
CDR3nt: TGTGCCAGCAGTGAAGAAGAAAGCGGGAGCTCCTACGAGCAGTACTTC

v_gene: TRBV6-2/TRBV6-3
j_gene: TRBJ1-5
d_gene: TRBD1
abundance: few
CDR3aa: CASSYRGTGGLGQPQHF
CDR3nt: TGTGCCAGCAGTTACAGGGGGACAGGGGGATTGGGACAGCCCCAGCATTTT

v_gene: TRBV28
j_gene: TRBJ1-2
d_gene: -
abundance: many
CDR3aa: CASSLITGTGGYTF
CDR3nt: TGTGCCAGCAGTTTAATCACAGGGACTGGGGGCTACACCTTC

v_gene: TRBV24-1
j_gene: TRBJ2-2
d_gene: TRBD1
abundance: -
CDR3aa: CATREPGTGDTGELFF
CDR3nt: TGTGCCACCAGAGAACCGGGGACAGGGGACACCGGGGAGCTGTTTTTT

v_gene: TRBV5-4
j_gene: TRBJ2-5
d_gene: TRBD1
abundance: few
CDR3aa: CASSLSRGETQYF
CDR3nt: TGTGCCAGCAGCTTGAGCAGGGGGGAGACCCAGTACTTC

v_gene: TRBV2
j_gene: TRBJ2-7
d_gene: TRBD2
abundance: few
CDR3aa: CASTEGGLAGAYEQYF
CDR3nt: TGTGCCAGCACCGAGGGGGGACTAGCGGGAGCCTACGAGCAGTACTTC

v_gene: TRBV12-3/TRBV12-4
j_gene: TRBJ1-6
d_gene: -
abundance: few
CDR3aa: CASSPHIRGWPLHF
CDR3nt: TGTGCCAGCAGCCCCCATATACGGGGCTGGCCCCTCCACTTT

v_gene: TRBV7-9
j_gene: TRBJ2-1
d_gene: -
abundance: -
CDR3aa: CASSLGGGHEQFF
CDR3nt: TGTGCCAGCAGCTTAGGGGGGGGGCATGAGCAGTTCTTC

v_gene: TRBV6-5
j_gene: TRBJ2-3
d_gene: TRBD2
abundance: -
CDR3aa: CASSSLSSGGSDTQYF
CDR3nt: TGTGCCAGCAGTTCCCTCTCTAGCGGGGGGTCAGATACGCAGTATTTT

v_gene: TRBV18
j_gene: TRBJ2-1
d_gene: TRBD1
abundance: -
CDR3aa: CASSPSPGGNEQFF
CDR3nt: TGTGCCAGCTCACCCTCGCCAGGGGGCAATGAGCAGTTCTTC

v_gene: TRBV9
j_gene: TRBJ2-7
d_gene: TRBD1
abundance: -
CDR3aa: CASSAGTGNDEQYF
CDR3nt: TGTGCCAGCAGCGCGGGGACAGGTAATGACGAGCAGTACTTC

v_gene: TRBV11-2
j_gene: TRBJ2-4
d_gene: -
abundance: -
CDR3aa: CASSLLVAKNIQYF
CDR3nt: TGTGCCAGCAGCCTCCTCGTAGCCAAAAACATTCAGTACTTC

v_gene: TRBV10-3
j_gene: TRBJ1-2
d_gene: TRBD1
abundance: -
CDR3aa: CAISESRTGYGYTF
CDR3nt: TGTGCCATCAGTGAGTCTAGGACAGGCTATGGCTACACCTTC

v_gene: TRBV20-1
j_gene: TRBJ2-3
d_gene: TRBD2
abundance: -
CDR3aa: CSARLAGGTDTQYF
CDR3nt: TGCAGTGCTAGGCTAGCGGGGGGCACAGATACGCAGTATTTT

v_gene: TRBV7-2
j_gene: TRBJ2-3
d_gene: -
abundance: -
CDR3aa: CASSLVEGGTDAQYF
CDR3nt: TGTGCCAGCAGCTTAGTGGAGGGGGGCACAGATGCGCAGTATTTT

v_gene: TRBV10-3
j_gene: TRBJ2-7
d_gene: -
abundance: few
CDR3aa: CAISGASGRDYEQYF
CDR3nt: TGTGCCATCAGTGGGGCCAGCGGGCGAGACTACGAGCAGTACTTC

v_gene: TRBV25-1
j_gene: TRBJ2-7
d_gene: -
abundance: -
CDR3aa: CASSESGVGWAQYF
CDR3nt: TGTGCCAGCAGTGAATCAGGGGTGGGCTGGGCGCAGTACTTC

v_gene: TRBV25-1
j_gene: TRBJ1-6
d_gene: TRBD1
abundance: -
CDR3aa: CASSGDSDNSPLHF
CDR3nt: TGTGCCAGCAGTGGGGACAGCGATAATTCACCCCTCCACTTT

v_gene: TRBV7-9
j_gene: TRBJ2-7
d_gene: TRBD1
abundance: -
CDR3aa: CASTRAGGSYEQYF
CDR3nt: TGTGCCAGCACCCGGGCAGGGGGCTCCTACGAGCAGTACTTC